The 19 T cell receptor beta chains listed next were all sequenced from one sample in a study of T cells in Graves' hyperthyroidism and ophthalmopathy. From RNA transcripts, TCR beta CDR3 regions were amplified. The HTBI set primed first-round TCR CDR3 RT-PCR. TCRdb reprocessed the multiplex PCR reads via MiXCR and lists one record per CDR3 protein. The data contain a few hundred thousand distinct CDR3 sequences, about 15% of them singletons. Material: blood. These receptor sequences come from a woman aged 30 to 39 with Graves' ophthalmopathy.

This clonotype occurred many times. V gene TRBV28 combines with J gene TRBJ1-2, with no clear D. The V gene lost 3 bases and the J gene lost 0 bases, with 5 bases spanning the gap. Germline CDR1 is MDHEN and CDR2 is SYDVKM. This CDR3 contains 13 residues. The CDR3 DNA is TGTGCCAGCAGTTTTCGCCCTAACTATGGCTACACCTTC. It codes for CASSFRPNYGYTF.

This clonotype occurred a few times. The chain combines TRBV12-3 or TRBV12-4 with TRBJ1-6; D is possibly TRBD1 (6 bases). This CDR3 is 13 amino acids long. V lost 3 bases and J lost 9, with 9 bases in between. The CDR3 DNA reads TGTGCCAGCAGTTTTGGGGGGCGTTCACCCCTCCACTTT. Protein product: CASSFGGRSPLHF.

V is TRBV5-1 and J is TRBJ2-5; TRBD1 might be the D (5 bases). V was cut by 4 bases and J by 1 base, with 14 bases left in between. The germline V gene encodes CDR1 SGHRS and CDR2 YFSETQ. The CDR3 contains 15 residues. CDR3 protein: CASSTTGPAQETQYF. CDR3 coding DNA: TGCGCCAGCAGCACTACAGGACCGGCCCAAGAGACCCAGTACTTC.

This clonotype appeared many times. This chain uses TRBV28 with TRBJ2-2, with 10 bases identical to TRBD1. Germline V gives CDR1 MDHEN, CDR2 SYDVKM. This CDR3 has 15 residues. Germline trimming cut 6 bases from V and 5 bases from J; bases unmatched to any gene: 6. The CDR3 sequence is CASSDRGPGTGELFF. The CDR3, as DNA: TGTGCCAGCAGCGACAGGGGGCCTGGGACCGGGGAGCTGTTTTTT.

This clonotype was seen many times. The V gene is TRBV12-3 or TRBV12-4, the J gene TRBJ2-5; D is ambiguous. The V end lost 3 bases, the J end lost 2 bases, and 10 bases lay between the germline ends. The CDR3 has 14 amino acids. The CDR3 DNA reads TGTGCCAGCAGTTTGGGTGGCAGTCAAGAGACCCAGTACTTC. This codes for CASSLGGSQETQYF.

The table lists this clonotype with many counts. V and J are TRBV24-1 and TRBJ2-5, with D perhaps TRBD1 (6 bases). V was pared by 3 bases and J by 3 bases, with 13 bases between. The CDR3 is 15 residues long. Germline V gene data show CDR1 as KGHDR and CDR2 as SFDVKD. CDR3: CATSDPQGSKETQYF. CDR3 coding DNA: TGTGCCACCAGTGATCCCCAGGGGTCCAAAGAGACCCAGTACTTC.

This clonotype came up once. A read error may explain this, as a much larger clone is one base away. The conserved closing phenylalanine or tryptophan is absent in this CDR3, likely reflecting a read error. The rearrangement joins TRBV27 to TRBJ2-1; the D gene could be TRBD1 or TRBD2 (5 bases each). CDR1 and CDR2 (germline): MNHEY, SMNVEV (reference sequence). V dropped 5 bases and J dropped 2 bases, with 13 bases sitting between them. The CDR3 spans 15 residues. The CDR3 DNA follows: TGTGCCAGCAGTACCGGGACCGCACCCTACAATGAGCAGTTCTCC. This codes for CASSTGTAPYNEQFS.

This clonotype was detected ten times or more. CDR3 sequence reads: CASSSGLVGEQYF. The CDR3 DNA follows: TGTGCCAGCAGCTCGGGACTAGTGGGCGAGCAGTACTTC. The rearrangement links TRBV7-3 to TRBJ2-7; TRBD2 matches at 8 bases. Unmatched junction bases numbered 5, after V lost 4 bases and J lost 6 bases. There are 13 residues in the CDR3. Germline lookup yields CDR1 SGHTA and CDR2 FQGTGA.

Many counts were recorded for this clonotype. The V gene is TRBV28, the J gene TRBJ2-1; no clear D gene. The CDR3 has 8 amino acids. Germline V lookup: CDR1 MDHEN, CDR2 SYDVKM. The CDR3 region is CAYNEQFF. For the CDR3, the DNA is TGTGCATATAATGAGCAGTTCTTC. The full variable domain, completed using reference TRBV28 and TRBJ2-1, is DVKVTQSSRYLVKRTGEKVFLECVQDMDHENMFWYRQDPGLGLRLIYFSYDVKMKEKGDIPEGYSVSREKKERFSLILESASTNQTSMYLCAYNEQFFGPGTRLTVL.

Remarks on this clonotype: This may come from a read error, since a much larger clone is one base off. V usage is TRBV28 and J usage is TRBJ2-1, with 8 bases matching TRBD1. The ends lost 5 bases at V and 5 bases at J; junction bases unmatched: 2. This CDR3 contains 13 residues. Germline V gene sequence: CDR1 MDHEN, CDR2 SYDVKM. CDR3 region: CASSAGQDNEQFF. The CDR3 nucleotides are TGTGCCAGCAGTGCGGGACAGGACAATGAGCAGTTCTTC.

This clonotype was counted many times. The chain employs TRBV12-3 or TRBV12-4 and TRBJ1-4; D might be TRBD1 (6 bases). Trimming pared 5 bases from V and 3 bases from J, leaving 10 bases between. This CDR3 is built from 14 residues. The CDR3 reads CASSRTAANEKLFF. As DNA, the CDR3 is TGTGCCAGCAGTCGGACAGCAGCTAATGAAAAACTGTTTTTT.

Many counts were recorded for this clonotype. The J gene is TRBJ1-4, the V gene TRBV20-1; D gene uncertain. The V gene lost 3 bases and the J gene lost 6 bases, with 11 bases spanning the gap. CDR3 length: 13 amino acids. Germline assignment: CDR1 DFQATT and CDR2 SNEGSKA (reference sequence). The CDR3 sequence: CSARRVRDEKLFF. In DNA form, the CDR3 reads TGCAGTGCTAGGAGGGTGAGGGATGAAAAACTGTTTTTT.

In DNA form, the CDR3 reads TGTGCCAGCAGCTTATTCGACGGATCCTACAATGAGCAGTTCTTC. Its translation is CASSLFDGSYNEQFF. J is TRBJ2-1 and V is TRBV7-3; D is unclear. This CDR3 contains 15 residues. Germline V gene lookup returns CDR1 SGHTA and CDR2 FQGTGA. The V and J ends lost 2 bases and 1 base respectively, with 9 bases between them.

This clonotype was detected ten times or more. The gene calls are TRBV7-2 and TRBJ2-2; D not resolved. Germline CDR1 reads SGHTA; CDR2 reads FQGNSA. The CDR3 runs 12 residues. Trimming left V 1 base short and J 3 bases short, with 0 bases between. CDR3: CASSLDTGELFF. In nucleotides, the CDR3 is TGTGCCAGCAGCTTAGACACCGGGGAGCTGTTTTTT.

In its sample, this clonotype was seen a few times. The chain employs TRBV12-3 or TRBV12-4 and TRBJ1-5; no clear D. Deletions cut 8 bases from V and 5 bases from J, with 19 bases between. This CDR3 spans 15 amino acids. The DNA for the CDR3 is TGTGCCAGCTCCTCCCGGCGGAGGGAGCATCAGCCCCAGCATTTT. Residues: CASSSRRREHQPQHF.

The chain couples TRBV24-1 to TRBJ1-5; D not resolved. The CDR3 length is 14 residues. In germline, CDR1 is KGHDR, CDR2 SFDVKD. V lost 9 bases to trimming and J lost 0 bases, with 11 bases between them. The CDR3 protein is CATAAEYSNQPQHF. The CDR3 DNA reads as TGTGCCACCGCGGCAGAATATAGCAATCAGCCCCAGCATTTT.

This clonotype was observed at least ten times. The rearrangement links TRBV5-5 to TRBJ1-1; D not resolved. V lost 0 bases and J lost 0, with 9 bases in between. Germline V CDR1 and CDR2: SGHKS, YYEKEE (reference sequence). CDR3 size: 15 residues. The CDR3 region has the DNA TGTGCCAGCAGCTTGGGTCCAGTCCTGAACACTGAAGCTTTCTTT. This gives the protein CASSLGPVLNTEAFF. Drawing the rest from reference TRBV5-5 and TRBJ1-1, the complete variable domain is DAGVTQSPTHLIKTRGQQVTLRCSPISGHKSVSWYQQVLGQGPQFIFQYYEKEERGRGNFPDRFSARQFPNYSSELNVNALLLGDSALYLCASSLGPVLNTEAFFGQGTRLTVV.

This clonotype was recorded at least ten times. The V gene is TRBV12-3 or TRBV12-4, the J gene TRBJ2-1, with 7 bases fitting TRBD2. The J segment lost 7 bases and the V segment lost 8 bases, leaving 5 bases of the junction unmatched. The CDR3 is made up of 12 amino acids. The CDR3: CASGPGGNEQFF. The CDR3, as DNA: TGTGCCAGCGGACCCGGGGGGAATGAGCAGTTCTTC.

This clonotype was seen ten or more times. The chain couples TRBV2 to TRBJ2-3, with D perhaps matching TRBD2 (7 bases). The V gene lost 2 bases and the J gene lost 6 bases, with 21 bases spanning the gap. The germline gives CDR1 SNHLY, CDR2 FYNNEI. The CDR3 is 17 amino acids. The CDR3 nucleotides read TGTGCCAGCAGTGAAACTCGAGGGGGGGCAGGTACGGATACGCAGTATTTT. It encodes CASSETRGGAGTDTQYF.